This T cell receptor (beta chain) comes out of a study of T cell responses to AZD1222 COVID-19 vaccine. General study points: In a largely white British group with more females than males, clonal diversity was possibly underestimated. There were repertoire samples only from the period after the peak T cell response. The study identified only a handful of AZD1222 recipients as seropositive at baseline.

Data came from immunoSEQ multiplex PCR; TCRdb stores just in-frame clones and leaves some out. The table records under 150,000 clones, approximately 87% of them present only once. V gave up 5 bases and J gave up 5 bases, with 16 bases separating them. CDR1 and CDR2 (germline): MDHEN, SYDVKM. The CDR3 has 15 amino acids. On this clone: Its antigen is unidentified.

The origin of this receptor is an adult in good health. V and J are TRBV28 and TRBJ2-1; a possible D gene is TRBD1 (5 bases). Sequencing was performed on peripheral blood, taken on day 0 of AZD1222 vaccination. The CDR3 loop reads CASSGNMGLDNEQFF. CDR3 nucleotide sequence: TGTGCCAGCAGTGGAAACATGGGGCTGGACAATGAGCAGTTCTTC.